The 14 T cell receptor beta chains in this list originate from one sample, sequenced in a study of blood T cell repertoires in COVID-19. Produced via immunoSEQ multiplex PCR; TCRdb's table is partial and in-frame only. The data hold 170,000 or so clones, with around nine tenths observed a single time. Specimen: peripheral blood. The receptor source for this set is a woman under 30 who had recovered from COVID-19.

The rearrangement links TRBV27 to TRBJ2-7, with a weak D call TRBD1 (5 bases). Trimming removed 5 bases at V and 3 bases at J, with 14 bases between. This CDR3 comprises 14 residues. Germline V gene sequence: CDR1 MNHEY, CDR2 SMNVEV (reference sequence). The CDR3 sequence is CASSPLGRRYEQYV. CDR3 in DNA: TGTGCCAGCAGTCCGCTGGGGCGACGCTACGAGCAGTACGTC.

Notes on this clone: The sample holds other DNA sequences that translate to the same CDR3. The chain carries TRBV6-5 and TRBJ2-7; D unclear. V lost 5 bases, J lost 3 bases, and 11 bases lay in between. This CDR3 is 13 amino acids long. CDR1 MNHEY and CDR2 SVGAGI come from the germline V gene. For the CDR3, the DNA is TGTGCCAGCAGTCCACCGGGTAGCTACGAGCAGTACTTC. It encodes CASSPPGSYEQYF.

On this clone: Other DNA sequences of this sample code for an identical CDR3. The V gene is TRBV5-6, the J gene TRBJ1-5; unclear D gene. V shed 4 bases and J shed 4 bases, with 6 bases lying between them. The CDR3 has 12 residues. Germline CDR1 and CDR2: SGHDT and YYEEEE. In DNA form, the CDR3 reads TGTGCCAGCAGCCAGGTGAATCAGCCCCAGCATTTT. It is translated as CASSQVNQPQHF.

This clone was found once. Here the CDR3 reads CASSFGTKYEQYV. For the CDR3, the DNA is TGTGCCAGCAGCTTCGGGACTAAGTACGAGCAGTACGTC. The V and J genes are TRBV11-2 and TRBJ2-7; the match to TRBD2 covers 7 bases. V shed 3 bases and J 4 bases; nucleotides not matched to a gene: 3. Germline loops: CDR1 SGHAT, CDR2 FQNNGV. There are 13 residues in the CDR3.

A single count supports this clone. The chain couples TRBV6-5 to TRBJ1-1; TRBD1 is a possible D gene (5 bases). Germline-derived CDR1 and CDR2 are MNHEY and SVGAGI. V dropped 5 bases and J dropped 3 bases, with 16 bases sitting between them. The CDR3 sequence is 15 residues long. CDR3 coding DNA: TGTGCCAGCAGTCCCCCGGGGGTTGTGGACACTGAAGCTTTCTTT. Its protein product is CASSPPGVVDTEAFF.

The V gene is TRBV5-1, the J gene TRBJ1-4; D remains ambiguous. The germline gives CDR1 SGHRS, CDR2 YFSETQ. The V end lost 4 bases, the J end lost 0 bases, and 7 bases lay between the germline ends. The CDR3 runs to 14 residues. The CDR3 here is CASSPTATNEKLFF. The DNA for the CDR3 is TGCGCCAGCAGCCCCACGGCAACTAATGAAAAACTGTTTTTT.

The J gene is TRBJ1-6, the V gene TRBV5-4; D possibly corresponds to TRBD1 (5 bases). Per the germline V gene, CDR1 is SGHNT and CDR2 is YYREEE (reference sequence). The CDR3 is made up of 14 amino acids. The V end lost 3 bases, the J end lost 7 bases, and 11 bases lay between the germline ends. CDR3 protein: CASSWYRQNSPLHF. CDR3 DNA sequence: TGTGCCAGCAGCTGGTACAGGCAGAATTCACCCCTCCACTTT.

The rearrangement links TRBV18 to TRBJ2-4, with a weak D call TRBD2 (6 bases). This CDR3 comprises 14 residues. Looked up from germline, CDR1 is KGHSH and CDR2 is LQKENI. The V end lost 2 bases, the J end lost 6 bases, and 11 bases lay between the germline ends. The CDR3, as DNA: TGTGCCAGCTCACCATTTGGGGGAGGAAACATTCAGTACTTC. Translated, it gives CASSPFGGGNIQYF.

The rearrangement joins TRBV29-1 to TRBJ1-1; possibly TRBD1 for D (5 bases). This CDR3 has 12 amino acids. Trimming removed 3 bases at V and 4 bases at J, with 9 bases between. Germline V gives CDR1 SQVTM, CDR2 ANQGSEA. Here the CDR3 reads CSVDGQGTEAFF. CDR3 in DNA: TGCAGCGTTGATGGGCAGGGCACTGAAGCTTTCTTT.

This clone was seen a handful of times. V and J are TRBV6-2 or TRBV6-3 and TRBJ2-7; 9 bases align to TRBD1. V lost 2 bases and J lost 4; bases outside the gene matches: 3. The CDR3 has 14 residues. Looked up from germline, CDR1 is MNHEY and CDR2 is SVGEGT. In DNA, the CDR3 is TGTGCCAGCAGTTACCACGACAGGGGGTACGAGCAGTACTTC. Translating it yields CASSYHDRGYEQYF.

V and J are TRBV18 and TRBJ1-3; D possibly corresponds to TRBD1 (6 bases). The CDR3 is 17 residues long. CDR1 and CDR2 from the germline V gene are KGHSH and LQKENI. V lost 2 bases to trimming and J lost 0 bases, with 14 bases between them. CDR3 residues: CASSPRPRTDSGNTIYF. In DNA form, the CDR3 reads TGTGCCAGCTCACCAAGACCCAGGACAGACTCTGGAAACACCATATATTTT.

The V call is TRBV7-6, the J call TRBJ2-1; D is perhaps TRBD2 (5 bases). The germline V gene encodes CDR1 SGHVS and CDR2 FNYEAQ. Trimming took off 1 base at V and 8 bases at J, with 12 bases between the two ends. The CDR3 contains 14 residues. DNA of the CDR3: TGTGCCAGCAGCTTAGGAAGCCAGCGGTATGAGCAGTTCTTC. This encodes CASSLGSQRYEQFF.

This clone was counted between two and nine times. CDR3: CASSWTGGRTDTEAFF. DNA of the CDR3: TGTGCCAGCAGTTGGACAGGGGGCAGAACGGACACTGAAGCTTTCTTT. V is TRBV5-4 and J is TRBJ1-1; 11 bases fit TRBD1. There are 16 residues in the CDR3. Germline lookup yields CDR1 SGHNT and CDR2 YYREEE (reference sequence). The J segment lost 3 bases and the V segment lost 5 bases, leaving 9 bases of the junction unmatched.

A single count supports this clone. This rearrangement joins TRBV3-1 (or the pseudogene TRBV3-2) to TRBJ2-3; TRBD1 aligns across 8 bases. V shed 4 bases and J 4 bases; nucleotides not matched to a gene: 4. CDR1 is LGHDT, CDR2 YNNKEL, per germline (reference sequence). This CDR3 is 14 amino acids long. For the CDR3, the DNA is TGTGCCAGCAGCCCGACGGGACAGGCAGATACGCAGTATTTT. It yields the protein CASSPTGQADTQYF.